This TCR beta chain was documented in a study of early T cells in non-severe SARS-CoV-2 infection. J gave up 4 bases and V 0 bases, and 5 bases lay outside the gene matches. This CDR3 comprises 16 residues. The germline CDR1 and CDR2 sequences are MNHNY and SVGAGI (reference sequence). MiXCR was run by TCRdb on the 5' RACE reads, yielding one entry per CDR3 protein. This sample has nearly 110,000 distinct CDR3 sequences, with roughly 11% found just once. Sequenced material: whole blood. The sequence came from an adult who was a healthcare worker with PCR-confirmed SARS-CoV-2 infection or an uninfected control (not recorded which). The chain couples TRBV6-6 to TRBJ2-5, with 10 bases matching TRBD1. Here the CDR3 reads CASSYSSDRGRETQYF. The CDR3 nucleotides read TGTGCCAGCAGTTACTCTTCGGACAGGGGGAGAGAGACCCAGTACTTC.